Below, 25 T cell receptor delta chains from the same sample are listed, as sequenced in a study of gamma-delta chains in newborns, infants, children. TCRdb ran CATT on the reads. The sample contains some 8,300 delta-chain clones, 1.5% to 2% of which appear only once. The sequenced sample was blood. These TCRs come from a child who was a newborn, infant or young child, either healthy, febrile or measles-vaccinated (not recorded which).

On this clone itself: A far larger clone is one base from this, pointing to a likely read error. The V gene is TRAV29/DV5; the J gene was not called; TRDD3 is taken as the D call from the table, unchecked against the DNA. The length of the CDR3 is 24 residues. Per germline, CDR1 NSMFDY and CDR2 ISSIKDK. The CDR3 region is CAAKKGSDDRRFLLEWGIADKLIF. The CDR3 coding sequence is TGTGCAGCAAAGAAGGGGAGTGATGATCGTCGGTTCCTACTTGAGTGGGGGATAGCCGATAAACTCATCTTC.

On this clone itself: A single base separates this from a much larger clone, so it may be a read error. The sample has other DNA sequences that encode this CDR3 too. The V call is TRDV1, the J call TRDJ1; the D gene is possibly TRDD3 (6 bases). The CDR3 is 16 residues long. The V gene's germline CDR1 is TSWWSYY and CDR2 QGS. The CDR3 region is CALGVLGLEYTDKLIF. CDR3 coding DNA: TGTGCTCTTGGGGTACTGGGTCTAGAGTACACCGATAAGCTCATCTTT.

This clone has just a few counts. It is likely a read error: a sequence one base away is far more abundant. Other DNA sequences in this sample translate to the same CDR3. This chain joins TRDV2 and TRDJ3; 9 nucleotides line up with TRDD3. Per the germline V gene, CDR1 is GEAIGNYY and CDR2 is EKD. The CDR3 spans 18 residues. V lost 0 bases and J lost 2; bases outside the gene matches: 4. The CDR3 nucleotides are TGTGCCTGTGACACCGTACTGGGGGACACCTGGGACACCCGACAGATGTTTTTC. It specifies CACDTVLGDTWDTRQMFF.

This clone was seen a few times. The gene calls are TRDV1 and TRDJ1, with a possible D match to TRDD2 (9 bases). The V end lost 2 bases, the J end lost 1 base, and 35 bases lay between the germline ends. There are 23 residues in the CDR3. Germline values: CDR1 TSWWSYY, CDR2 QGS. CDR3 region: CALGETRPSYYWGSAGGTDKLIF. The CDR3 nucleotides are TGTGCTCTTGGGGAAACTCGGCCTTCCTACTACTGGGGGTCCGCAGGGGGCACCGATAAACTCATCTTT.

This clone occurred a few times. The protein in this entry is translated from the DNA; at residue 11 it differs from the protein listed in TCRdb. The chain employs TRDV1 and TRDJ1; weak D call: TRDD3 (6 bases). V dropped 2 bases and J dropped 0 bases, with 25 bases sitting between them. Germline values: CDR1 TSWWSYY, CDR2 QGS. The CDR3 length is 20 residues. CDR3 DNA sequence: TGTGCTCTTGGGGAATTCCCCGCCTTGGGGGGTACAATGTACACCGATAAACTCATCTTT. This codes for CALGEFPALGGTMYTDKLIF.

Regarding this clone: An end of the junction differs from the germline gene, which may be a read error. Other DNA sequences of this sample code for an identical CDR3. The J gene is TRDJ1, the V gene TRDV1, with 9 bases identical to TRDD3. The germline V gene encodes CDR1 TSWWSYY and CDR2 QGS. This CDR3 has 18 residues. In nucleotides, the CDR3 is TGTGCTCTTGGGCGTAGGACTCACTGGGGGACCGACACCGATAAACTTATCTTT. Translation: CALGRRTHWGTDTDKLIF.

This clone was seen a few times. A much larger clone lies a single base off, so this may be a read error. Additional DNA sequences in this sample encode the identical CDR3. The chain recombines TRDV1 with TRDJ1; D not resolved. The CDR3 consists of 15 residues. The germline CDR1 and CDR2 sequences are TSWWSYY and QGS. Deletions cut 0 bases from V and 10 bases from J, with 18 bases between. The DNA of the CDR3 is TGTGCTCTTGGGGAACTACTCCGTACGCCCAAGGGACTCATCTTT. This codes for CALGELLRTPKGLIF.

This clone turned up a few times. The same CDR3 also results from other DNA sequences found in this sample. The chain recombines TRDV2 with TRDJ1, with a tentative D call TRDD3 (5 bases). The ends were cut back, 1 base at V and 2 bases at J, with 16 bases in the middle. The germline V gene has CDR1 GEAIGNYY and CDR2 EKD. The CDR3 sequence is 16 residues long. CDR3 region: CACDTRTGGRTDKLIF. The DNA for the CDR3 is TGTGCCTGTGACACTCGTACCGGGGGTCGGACCGATAAACTCATCTTT.

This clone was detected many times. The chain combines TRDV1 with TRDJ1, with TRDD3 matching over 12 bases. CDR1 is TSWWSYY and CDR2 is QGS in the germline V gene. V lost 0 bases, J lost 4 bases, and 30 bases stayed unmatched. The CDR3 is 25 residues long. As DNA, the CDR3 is TGTGCTCTTGGGGAACTAACCAAAGGGACTCCTCACTATAGATACTGGGGGATACAAGGCGATAAACTCATCTTT. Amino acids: CALGELTKGTPHYRYWGIQGDKLIF.

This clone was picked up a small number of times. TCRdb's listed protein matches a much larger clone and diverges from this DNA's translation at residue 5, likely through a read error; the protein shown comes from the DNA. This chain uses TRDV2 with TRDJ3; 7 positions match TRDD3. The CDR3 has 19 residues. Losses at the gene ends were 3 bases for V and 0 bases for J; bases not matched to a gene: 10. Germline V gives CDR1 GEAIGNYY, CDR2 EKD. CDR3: CACDSVRDTSSWDTRQMFF. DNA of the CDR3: TGTGCCTGTGACTCAGTGAGGGATACCAGCTCCTGGGACACCCGACAGATGTTTTTC.

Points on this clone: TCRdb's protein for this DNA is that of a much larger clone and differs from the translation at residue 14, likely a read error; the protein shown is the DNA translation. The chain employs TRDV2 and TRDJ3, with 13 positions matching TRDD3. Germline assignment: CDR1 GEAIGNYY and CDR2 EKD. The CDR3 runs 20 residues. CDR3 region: CACDTVLGDTRSWGTRQMFF. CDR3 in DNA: TGTGCCTGTGACACCGTACTGGGGGATACGCGCTCCTGGGGCACCCGACAGATGTTTTTC.

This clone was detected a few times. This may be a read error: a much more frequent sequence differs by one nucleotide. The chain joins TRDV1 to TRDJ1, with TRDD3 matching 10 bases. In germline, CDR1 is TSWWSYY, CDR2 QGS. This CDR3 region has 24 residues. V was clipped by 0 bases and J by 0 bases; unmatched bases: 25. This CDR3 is CALGELSLPAQGDTRIPYTDKLIF. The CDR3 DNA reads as TGTGCTCTTGGGGAACTATCCCTACCGGCGCAGGGGGATACGCGTATCCCGTACACCGATAAACTCATCTTT.

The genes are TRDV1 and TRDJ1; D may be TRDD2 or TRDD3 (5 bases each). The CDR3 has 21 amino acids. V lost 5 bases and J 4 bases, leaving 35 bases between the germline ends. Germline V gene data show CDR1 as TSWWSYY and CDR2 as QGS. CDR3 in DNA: TGTGCTCTTGGGCTAACTTCCAGACCCCGCGGGGCCCTACTGGTGCTCGATAAACTCATCTTT. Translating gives CALGLTSRPRGALLVLDKLIF.

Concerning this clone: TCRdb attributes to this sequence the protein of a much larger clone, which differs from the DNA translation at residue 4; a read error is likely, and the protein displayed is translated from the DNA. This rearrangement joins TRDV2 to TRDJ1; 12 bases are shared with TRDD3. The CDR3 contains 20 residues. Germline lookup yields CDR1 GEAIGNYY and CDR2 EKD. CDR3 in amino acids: CACGTRLTGGYPSGADKLIF. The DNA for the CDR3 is TGTGCCTGTGGCACCAGACTAACTGGGGGATACCCGTCGGGCGCCGATAAACTCATCTTT.

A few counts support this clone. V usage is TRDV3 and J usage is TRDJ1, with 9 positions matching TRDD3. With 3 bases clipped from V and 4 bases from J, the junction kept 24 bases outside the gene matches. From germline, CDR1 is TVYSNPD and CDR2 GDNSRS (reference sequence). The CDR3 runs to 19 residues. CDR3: CALPDRRGTGGHTVDKLIF. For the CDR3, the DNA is TGTGCCTTACCCGATAGGCGTGGTACTGGGGGACACACGGTCGATAAACTCATCTTT.

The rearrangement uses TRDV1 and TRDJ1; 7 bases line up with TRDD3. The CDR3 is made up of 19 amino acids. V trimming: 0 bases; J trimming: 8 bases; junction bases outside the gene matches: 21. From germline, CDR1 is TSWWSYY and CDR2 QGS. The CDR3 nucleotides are TGTGCTCTTGGGGAACTAAGCTCCTCCCCTCTAGTGGGGGACGCCAAACTCATCTTT. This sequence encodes CALGELSSSPLVGDAKLIF.

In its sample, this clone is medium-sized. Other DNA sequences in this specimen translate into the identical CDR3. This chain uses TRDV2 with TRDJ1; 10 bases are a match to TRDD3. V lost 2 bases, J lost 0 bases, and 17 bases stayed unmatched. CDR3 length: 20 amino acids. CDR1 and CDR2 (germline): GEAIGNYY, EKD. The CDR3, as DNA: TGTGCCTGTGACAAGGGTTTCCTGTTGGGGGATACTGGGTACACCGATAAACTCATCTTT. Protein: CACDKGFLLGDTGYTDKLIF.

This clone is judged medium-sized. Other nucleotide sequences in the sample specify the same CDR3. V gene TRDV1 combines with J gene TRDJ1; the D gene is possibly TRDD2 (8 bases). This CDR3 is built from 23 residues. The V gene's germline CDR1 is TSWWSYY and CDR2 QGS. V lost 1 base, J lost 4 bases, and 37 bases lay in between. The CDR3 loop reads CALGEPTTSYTGVYWGLNDKLIF. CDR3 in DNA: TGTGCTCTTGGGGAACCCACAACTTCCTACACGGGGGTTTACTGGGGACTTAACGATAAACTCATCTTT.

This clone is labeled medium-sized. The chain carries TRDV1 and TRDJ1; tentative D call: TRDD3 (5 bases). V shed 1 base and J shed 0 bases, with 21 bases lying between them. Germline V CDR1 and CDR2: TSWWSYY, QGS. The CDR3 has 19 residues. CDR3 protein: CALGERPILLAQHTDKLIF. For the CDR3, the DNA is TGTGCTCTTGGGGAACGGCCTATTCTACTGGCCCAGCACACCGATAAACTCATCTTT.

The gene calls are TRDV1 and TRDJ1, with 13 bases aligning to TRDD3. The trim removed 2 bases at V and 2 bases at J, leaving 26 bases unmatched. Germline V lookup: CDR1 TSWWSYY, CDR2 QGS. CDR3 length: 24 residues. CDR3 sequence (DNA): TGTGCTCTTGGGGAAATCTCTCCTTCCTACCAGCAATACTGGGGGATACGCATTACCGATAAACTCATCTTT. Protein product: CALGEISPSYQQYWGIRITDKLIF.

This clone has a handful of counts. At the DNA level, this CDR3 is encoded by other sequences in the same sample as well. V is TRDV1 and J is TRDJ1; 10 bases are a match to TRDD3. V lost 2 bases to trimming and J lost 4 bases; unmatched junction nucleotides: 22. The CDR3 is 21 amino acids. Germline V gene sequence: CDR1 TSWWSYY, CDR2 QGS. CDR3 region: CALGESEYTVPGGYAGDKLIF. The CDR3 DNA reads TGTGCTCTTGGGGAATCGGAATATACAGTCCCCGGGGGATACGCGGGCGATAAACTCATCTTT.

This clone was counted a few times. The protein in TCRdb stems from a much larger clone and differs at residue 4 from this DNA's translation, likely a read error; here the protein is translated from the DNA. In nucleotides, the CDR3 is TGTGCCTGTGGCACTTCGGAAGACTGGGGGATACTTGGATCCGATAAACTCATCTTT. Protein: CACGTSEDWGILGSDKLIF. The chain joins TRDV2 to TRDJ1, with 12 positions matching TRDD3. Trimming removed 5 bases from V and 3 bases from J; junction bases left unmatched: 18. CDR3 length: 19 residues. Germline V gene lookup returns CDR1 GEAIGNYY and CDR2 EKD.

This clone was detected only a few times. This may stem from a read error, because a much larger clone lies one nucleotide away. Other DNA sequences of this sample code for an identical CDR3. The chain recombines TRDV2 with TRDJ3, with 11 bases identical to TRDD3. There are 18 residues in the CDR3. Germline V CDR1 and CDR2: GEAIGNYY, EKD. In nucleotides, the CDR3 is TGCGCCTGTGACCGGGTACTGGGGGATACCTGGGACACCCGACAGATGTTTTTC. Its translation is CACDRVLGDTWDTRQMFF.

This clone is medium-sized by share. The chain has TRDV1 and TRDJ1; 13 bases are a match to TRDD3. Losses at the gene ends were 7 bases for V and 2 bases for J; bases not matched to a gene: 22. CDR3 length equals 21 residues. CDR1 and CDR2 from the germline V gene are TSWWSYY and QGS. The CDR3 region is CALVTGYVLGDTGGGTDKLIF. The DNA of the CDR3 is TGTGCTCTTGTTACGGGTTACGTACTGGGGGATACGGGTGGAGGGACCGATAAACTCATCTTT.

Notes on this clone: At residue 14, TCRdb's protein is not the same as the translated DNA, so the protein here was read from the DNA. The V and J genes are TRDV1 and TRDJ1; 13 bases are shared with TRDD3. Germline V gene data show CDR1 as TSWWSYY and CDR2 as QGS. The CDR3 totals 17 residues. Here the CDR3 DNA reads TGTGCTCTTGGGGAACTTTGGACTGGGGGATACGATGATAGACTCATCTTT. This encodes CALGELWTGGYDDRLIF.